Following are 7 T cell receptor beta chains from one sample sequenced in a study of cytomegalovirus exposure and HLA in healthy donors. Generated by immunoSEQ multiplex PCR, the TCRdb table keeps only in-frame clones and is missing some. The data show some 85,000 clones, around 96% seen once. Material for sequencing was PBMCs. These receptors all come from a young woman in good health and CMV-seronegative.

V usage is TRBV19 and J usage is TRBJ1-2; a possible D gene is TRBD1 (5 bases). This CDR3 is built from 14 residues. Germline V gene data show CDR1 as LNHDA and CDR2 as SQIVND (reference sequence). V lost 8 bases to trimming and J lost 4 bases, with 17 bases between them. The CDR3 DNA reads TGTGCCAGTCTACAGGCGGGAGGGTTCTATGGCTACACCTTC. This translates into CASLQAGGFYGYTF.

The chain joins TRBV10-3 to TRBJ2-2; 10 bases fit TRBD1. The length of the CDR3 is 15 residues. J gave up 6 bases and V 7 bases, and 8 bases lay outside the gene matches. Germline V gene lookup returns CDR1 ENHRY and CDR2 SYGVKD. The CDR3 here is CAIKSRTGGAGELFF. As DNA, the CDR3 is TGTGCCATCAAAAGTAGGACAGGGGGGGCCGGGGAGCTGTTTTTT.

The rearrangement joins TRBV11-2 to TRBJ2-1; 10 nucleotides line up with TRBD1. CDR1 is SGHAT, CDR2 FQNNGV, per germline. This CDR3 spans 16 amino acids. V shed 1 base, J shed 7 bases, and the junction held 7 bases outside the gene matches. The CDR3: CASSLVGTGVWNEQFF. The DNA for the CDR3 is TGTGCCAGCAGCTTAGTCGGGACAGGGGTGTGGAATGAGCAGTTCTTC. The complete variable domain, with remaining parts taken from reference TRBV11-2 and TRBJ2-1, reads EAGVAQSPRYKIIEKRQSVAFWCNPISGHATLYWYQQILGQGPKLLIQFQNNGVVDDSQLPKDRFSAERLKGVDSTLKIQPAKLEDSAVYLCASSLVGTGVWNEQFFGPGTRLTVL.

This chain uses TRBV15 with TRBJ1-1; TRBD1 agrees at 7 bases. Germline-derived CDR1 and CDR2 are LNHNV and YYDKDF (reference sequence). CDR3 length: 15 residues. Trimming cost V 1 base and J 0 bases; bases outside gene matches: 2. CDR3 region: CATSRVQGMNTEAFF. The DNA for the CDR3 is TGTGCCACCAGCAGAGTACAGGGGATGAACACTGAAGCTTTCTTT.

For the CDR3, the DNA is TGTGCCACCAGCAGAGGACTAGCGGGGAACCAAGAGACCCAGTACTTC. Translation gives CATSRGLAGNQETQYF. The chain recombines TRBV15 with TRBJ2-5, with 11 bases lining up with TRBD2. Germline values: CDR1 LNHNV, CDR2 YYDKDF (reference sequence). CDR3 length: 16 residues. Trimming removed 1 base from V and 0 bases from J; junction bases left unmatched: 1.

The rearrangement joins TRBV29-1 to TRBJ1-5, with D perhaps TRBD1 (6 bases). Per the germline V gene, CDR1 is SQVTM and CDR2 is ANQGSEA. Trimming took off 4 bases at V and 2 bases at J, with 12 bases between the two ends. The CDR3 is 14 amino acids. CDR3 region: CSVAGEGGNQPQHF. In DNA form, the CDR3 reads TGCAGCGTTGCAGGGGAAGGGGGCAATCAGCCCCAGCATTTT.

This chain uses TRBV13 with TRBJ2-1, with 13 bases lining up with TRBD2. This CDR3 comprises 16 residues. Germline CDR1 PRHDT, CDR2 FYEKMQ (reference sequence). Germline trimming cut 2 bases from V and 7 bases from J; bases unmatched to any gene: 5. In DNA form, the CDR3 reads TGTGCCAGCAGCTTACTACTAGCGGGAGGGCTAAATGAGCAGTTCTTC. This translates into CASSLLLAGGLNEQFF.